The entry that follows covers one TCR beta chain sequence. Its antigen is not known. The data derive from a study of cytomegalovirus exposure and HLA in healthy donors. About the study: Early on, a data release was issued that held roughly 80 million unique TCRs from HLA-typed donors. Study-level points and caveats: In a later analysis, a missense DCLRE1C variant was linked to TCR beta V- and J-gene trimming. Across donors, most TCRs were seen rarely, yet some public ones were widespread. It emerged from a later analysis that several of the most significant clusters appeared to be linked to common viral pathogens.

The PCR used 60 Vbeta and 13 Jbeta primers. Measured with immunoSEQ multiplex PCR; TCRdb has only the in-frame clones, and not every one. This sample's table has fewer than 85,000 clones. Trimming left V 1 base short and J 2 bases short, with 7 bases between. Germline values: CDR1 SGHVS, CDR2 FQNEAQ. The CDR3 has 14 residues. The V call is TRBV7-8, the J call TRBJ2-3; D remains unclear. Specimen: PBMCs. This sequence originates from a woman in her 40s in good health and CMV-seropositive. CDR3 residues: CASSLGEVTDTQYF. In DNA form, the CDR3 reads TGTGCCAGCAGCTTAGGAGAGGTCACAGATACGCAGTATTTT.